Following are 28 T cell receptor beta chains from one sample sequenced in a study of blood T cell repertoires in COVID-19. Data came from immunoSEQ multiplex PCR; TCRdb stores just in-frame clones and leaves some out. Of under 250,000 clones in the sample, around four fifths were seen once. The sample was peripheral blood. The source is a woman in her 50s with acute or convalescent COVID-19.

This clone was seen a handful of times. The chain employs TRBV30 and TRBJ2-7; 7 positions match TRBD1. Germline V gene lookup returns CDR1 GTSNPN and CDR2 SVGIG (reference sequence). Germline trimming cut 0 bases from V and 1 base from J; bases unmatched to any gene: 3. The CDR3 totals 14 residues. The CDR3 nucleotides are TGTGCCTGGAGTGTTTCGGGACAGTCCTACGAGCAGTACTTC. Translation gives CAWSVSGQSYEQYF.

V gene TRBV5-1 combines with J gene TRBJ1-1; D not resolved. Germline assignment: CDR1 SGHRS and CDR2 YFSETQ. V dropped 0 bases and J dropped 3 bases, with 12 bases sitting between them. The CDR3 loop spans 15 amino acids. The CDR3 nucleotides read TGCGCCAGCAGCTTGGGACATCGAAGCCACACTGAAGCTTTCTTT. Protein product: CASSLGHRSHTEAFF.

V gene TRBV11-1 combines with J gene TRBJ1-1; D might be TRBD1 (5 bases). Looked up from germline, CDR1 is SGHAT and CDR2 is FQDESV (reference sequence). The germline V and J ends were trimmed by 8 bases and 3 bases, with 16 bases remaining between them. This CDR3 comprises 14 residues. The CDR3 reads CASSLGGSHTEAFF. The CDR3 nucleotides read TGTGCCAGCTCCCTCGGGGGATCCCACACTGAAGCTTTCTTT.

The rearrangement links TRBV5-1 to TRBJ2-2, with D perhaps matching TRBD1 (6 bases). V lost 0 bases and J lost 0, with 9 bases in between. The CDR3 has 16 residues. Germline values: CDR1 SGHRS, CDR2 YFSETQ. CDR3 DNA: TGCGCCAGCAGCTTGGTTGGGACACCGAACACCGGGGAGCTGTTTTTT. This translates into CASSLVGTPNTGELFF. The full variable domain, completed using reference TRBV5-1 and TRBJ2-2, is KAGVTQTPRYLIKTRGQQVTLSCSPISGHRSVSWYQQTPGQGLQFLFEYFSETQRNKGNFPGRFSGRQFSNSRSEMNVSTLELGDSALYLCASSLVGTPNTGELFFGEGSRLTVL.

The chain uses TRBV11-2 and TRBJ1-1, with D tentatively TRBD1 (6 bases). The V gene lost 5 bases and the J gene lost 5 bases, with 18 bases spanning the gap. This CDR3 comprises 15 residues. Per germline, CDR1 SGHAT and CDR2 FQNNGV. In DNA, the CDR3 is TGTGCCAGCAGCGCCCATACGGGGGGGCTGACTGAAGCTTTCTTT. Translation gives CASSAHTGGLTEAFF.

The gene calls are TRBV14 and TRBJ2-5; perhaps TRBD1 as D (6 bases). Germline V lookup: CDR1 SGHDN, CDR2 FVKESK. The CDR3 is 17 amino acids. V dropped 0 bases and J dropped 1 base, with 15 bases sitting between them. The CDR3 loop is CASSQEKSGAIQETQYF. Written as DNA, the CDR3 is TGTGCCAGCAGCCAAGAAAAGTCAGGGGCTATCCAAGAGACCCAGTACTTC.

This chain joins TRBV4-2 and TRBJ1-1, with 9 bases that match TRBD1. From germline, CDR1 is LGHNA and CDR2 YNFKEQ. The V segment lost 0 bases and the J segment 4 bases; nucleotides outside the gene matches: 12. The CDR3 is 18 amino acids. The CDR3 nucleotides read TGTGCCAGCAGCCAAGACCCCTTTACCACAGGGGGCGGCACTGAAGCTTTCTTT. Translation gives CASSQDPFTTGGGTEAFF.

J is TRBJ2-7 and V is TRBV5-6; TRBD2 matches at 9 bases. The germline gives CDR1 SGHDT, CDR2 YYEEEE. The CDR3 is made up of 17 amino acids. After removal of 1 base from V and 1 base from J, the junction contained 9 bases not matched to a gene. For the CDR3, the DNA is TGTGCCAGCAGCTTGAGTTTAGCGGGAGTAGAGTCCTACGAGCAGTACTTC. Its translation: CASSLSLAGVESYEQYF.

The J gene is TRBJ1-4, the V gene TRBV29-1, with D possibly TRBD1 on 6 matching bases. The CDR3 spans 14 residues. CDR1 SQVTM and CDR2 ANQGSEA come from the germline V gene. Between the trimmed V and J ends, which lost 2 bases and 7 bases, there was a span of 14 bases. This CDR3 reads CSVEISGEGEKLFF. The CDR3 DNA reads TGCAGCGTTGAAATATCAGGGGAGGGTGAAAAACTGTTTTTT.

The rearrangement uses TRBV11-3 and TRBJ1-1; D unresolved. The germline gives CDR1 SGHNT, CDR2 YENEEA. Trimming stripped 0 bases from V and 2 bases from J, with 13 bases between. The CDR3 runs 16 residues. The CDR3 nucleotides read TGTGCCAGCAGCTTAGAATCTGCGGTACCCAACACTGAAGCTTTCTTT. Translation: CASSLESAVPNTEAFF.

This clone was counted a few times. This chain links TRBV30 with TRBJ1-1, with unresolved D. Germline V gives CDR1 GTSNPN, CDR2 SVGIG (reference sequence). Trimming pared 2 bases from V and 7 bases from J, leaving 14 bases between. The CDR3 has 13 residues. CDR3 region: CAWSTGDRSEAFF. CDR3 sequence (DNA): TGTGCCTGGAGTACCGGAGACCGAAGTGAAGCTTTCTTT. Full variable domain (remainder filled in from reference TRBV30 and TRBJ1-1): SQTIHQWPATLVQPVGSPLSLECTVEGTSNPNLYWYRQAAGRGLQLLFYSVGIGQISSEVPQNLSASRPQDRQFILSSKKLLLSDSGFYLCAWSTGDRSEAFFGQGTRLTVV.

This chain joins TRBV13 and TRBJ2-1, with 7 bases aligning to TRBD2. The CDR3 is 15 amino acids. CDR1 and CDR2 (germline): PRHDT, FYEKMQ (reference sequence). Trimming cost V 5 bases and J 9 bases; bases outside gene matches: 13. CDR3 sequence (DNA): TGTGCCAGCAGCGGACCGCGCGGGAGCGGACTTGAGCAGTTCTTC. Amino acid sequence: CASSGPRGSGLEQFF.

The chain recombines TRBV6-1 with TRBJ1-2, with D possibly TRBD1 on 6 matching bases. CDR1 is MNHNS, CDR2 SASEGT, per germline. The length of the CDR3 is 14 residues. V lost 0 bases to trimming and J lost 4 bases, with 9 bases between them. The CDR3 sequence: CASSEAKGVYGYTF. CDR3 nucleotide sequence: TGTGCCAGCAGTGAAGCGAAGGGGGTCTATGGCTACACCTTC.

V is TRBV29-1 and J is TRBJ2-1; TRBD2 might be the D (5 bases). CDR1 and CDR2 (germline): SQVTM, ANQGSEA. Trimming shortened V by 5 bases and J by 5 bases, and 16 bases separated the two germline ends. The CDR3 length is 14 residues. CDR3 in amino acids: CSVLPLTGNNEQFF. The DNA of the CDR3 is TGCAGCGTTCTTCCACTGACGGGGAACAATGAGCAGTTCTTC.

This clone has just a few counts. The chain is built from TRBV2 and TRBJ1-5; D may be TRBD1 (6 bases). Germline values: CDR1 SNHLY, CDR2 FYNNEI. The CDR3 is made up of 14 amino acids. The V and J ends lost 6 bases and 1 base respectively, with 10 bases between them. The CDR3 bases are TGTGCCAGCAGGCCCGGACAGAGCAATCAGCCCCAGCATTTT. As protein: CASRPGQSNQPQHF.

The rearrangement links TRBV24-1 to TRBJ1-2; no clear D. The V and J ends lost 2 bases and 4 bases respectively, with 10 bases between them. The CDR3 spans 14 residues. Germline-derived CDR1 and CDR2 are KGHDR and SFDVKD. The CDR3 DNA sequence: TGTGCCACCAGTGATTCTGGCCGAGGCTATGGCTACACCTTC. The encoded protein is CATSDSGRGYGYTF.

The chain is built from TRBV27 and TRBJ2-6, with D perhaps matching TRBD1 (5 bases). CDR3 length equals 16 residues. The germline CDR1 and CDR2 sequences are MNHEY and SMNVEV (reference sequence). Trimming removed 8 bases at V and 1 base at J, with 15 bases between. The CDR3 protein is CASSNRIASGANVLTF. The CDR3 DNA follows: TGTGCCAGCTCCAACAGGATCGCATCTGGGGCCAACGTCCTGACTTTC.

V gene TRBV7-3 combines with J gene TRBJ2-2, with D perhaps TRBD2 (6 bases). The CDR3 has 13 residues. Trimming took 2 bases from V and 7 from J, leaving 8 bases between them. Germline V lookup: CDR1 SGHTA, CDR2 FQGTGA. The CDR3 spells CASSLWRGGELFF. CDR3 nucleotide sequence: TGTGCCAGCAGCTTATGGCGGGGCGGGGAGCTGTTTTTT.

This clone appeared once. J is TRBJ2-7 and V is TRBV6-5, with 7 bases fitting TRBD1. The CDR3 is 15 amino acids. V shed 4 bases, J shed 3 bases, and the junction held 9 bases outside the gene matches. Germline values: CDR1 MNHEY, CDR2 SVGAGI. CDR3 bases: TGTGCCAGCAGTTTCTCCGCCGGGACAGACTACGAGCAGTACTTC. Translating gives CASSFSAGTDYEQYF.

CDR3 sequence: CASSDSTAGGPKVGDTQYF. As DNA, the CDR3 is TGTGCCAGCAGTGACTCGACTGCGGGAGGGCCGAAAGTGGGGGATACGCAGTATTTT. The V and J genes are TRBV6-4 and TRBJ2-3; TRBD2 matches at 9 bases. The ends lost 0 bases at V and 6 bases at J; junction bases unmatched: 16. Germline-derived CDR1 and CDR2 are MRHNA and SNTAGT. The CDR3 length is 19 residues.

This chain uses TRBV30 with TRBJ2-7, with 7 nucleotides matching TRBD1. Germline CDR1 GTSNPN, CDR2 SVGIG (reference sequence). The CDR3 totals 13 residues. Trimming took 4 bases from V and 5 from J; bases not matched to a gene: 8. The CDR3 spells CAWTKDRRDEQYF. As DNA, the CDR3 is TGTGCCTGGACCAAGGACAGGCGGGACGAGCAGTACTTC.

V and J are TRBV27 and TRBJ2-3; 12 bases line up with TRBD2. J was trimmed by 1 base and V by 2 bases; bases with no gene match: 10. The CDR3 runs 19 residues. CDR1 is MNHEY and CDR2 is SMNVEV in the germline V gene (reference sequence). For the CDR3, the DNA is TGTGCCAGCAGTTTACTGGGGCTAGCGGGAGGGGGGGGCACAGATACGCAGTATTTT. This sequence encodes CASSLLGLAGGGGTDTQYF.

About this clone itself: This sample also contains other DNA sequences that code for the same CDR3. CDR3 sequence: CASSETSSYEQYF. CDR3 nucleotides: TGTGCCAGCAGTGAAACCAGCTCCTACGAGCAGTACTTC. The V and J genes are TRBV6-1 and TRBJ2-7, with D unresolved. Germline-derived CDR1 and CDR2 are MNHNS and SASEGT. Trimming took off 2 bases at V and 0 bases at J, with 5 bases between the two ends. CDR3 length: 13 residues.

The chain combines TRBV21-1 with TRBJ2-1; the DNA was not used to check the table's D call, TRBD2. TRBV21-1 is labeled a pseudogene. The CDR3 has 15 amino acids. The CDR3 spells CASSTCGRPYNEQFF. Here the CDR3 DNA reads TGTGCCAGCAGCACGTGCGGGAGGCCCTACAATGAGCAGTTCTTC.

In nucleotides, the CDR3 is TGTGCCAGCAGCTTTAGGGACGGGGAGGCTGAAGCTTTCTTT. As protein: CASSFRDGEAEAFF. The rearrangement links TRBV11-3 to TRBJ1-1; a weak D match, TRBD1 (5 bases). The ends were cut back, 3 bases at V and 6 bases at J, with 14 bases in the middle. Germline V gene data show CDR1 as SGHNT and CDR2 as YENEEA. This CDR3 contains 14 residues.

V gene TRBV5-4 combines with J gene TRBJ2-3; D might be TRBD2 (6 bases). Trimming took off 4 bases at V and 5 bases at J, with 20 bases between the two ends. CDR1 is SGHNT, CDR2 YYREEE, per germline (reference sequence). CDR3 length: 16 amino acids. The CDR3 DNA reads TGTGCCAGCAGCCCGACTAGAACTTCAGTAAGAGATACGCAGTATTTT. Translating it yields CASSPTRTSVRDTQYF.

The chain is built from TRBV10-3 and TRBJ2-3; D not certain. CDR1 is ENHRY and CDR2 is SYGVKD in the germline V gene. The CDR3 is 14 amino acids. V was clipped by 4 bases and J by 6 bases, with 14 bases between them. In nucleotides, the CDR3 is TGTGCCATCAGTGTGTCCAGCGACCGGGATACGCAGTATTTT. Its protein product is CAISVSSDRDTQYF.

This clone was observed many times. The V and J genes are TRBV27 and TRBJ2-5; tentative D call: TRBD1 (5 bases). Deletions cut 5 bases from V and 4 bases from J, with 8 bases between. The CDR3 consists of 12 residues. Germline loops: CDR1 MNHEY, CDR2 SMNVEV (reference sequence). CDR3 sequence: CASSVTGETQYF. The CDR3, as DNA: TGTGCCAGCAGTGTTACAGGAGAGACCCAGTACTTC.